This is a list of T cell receptor beta chains from one sample in a study of control samples from healthy donors and cancer patients. Sequencing used immunoSEQ multiplex PCR; TCRdb keeps in-frame clones, though not all of them. This sample has over 200,000 clones, with around 79% found just once. The sequenced sample consisted of PBMCs. The receptors come from a woman aged 55-70 years with lung cancer. Each CDR3 is given with its conserved first and last residue. D genes are given only for firm matches. Expanded clones are given a class, and other clones once, few, many or no size at all.

d_gene	v_gene	abundance	len	j_gene	CDR3nt	CDR3aa
TRBD2	TRBV5-1	-	17	TRBJ2-5	TGCGCCAGCAGCCGGGGACTAGCGGGAGGGCCGGGAGAGACCCAGTACTTC	CASSRGLAGGPGETQYF
TRBD1	TRBV18	-	17	TRBJ2-2	TGTGCCAGCTCGCCCCCCTCCCAGGGGGCGCGCACCGGGGAGCTGTTTTTT	CASSPPSQGARTGELFF
-	TRBV2	once	15	TRBJ1-5	TGTGCCAGCAGTGTCCTAAAGAGGGAAAATCAGCCCCAGCATTTT	CASSVLKRENQPQHF
-	TRBV27	-	13	TRBJ2-7	TGTGCCAGCAGTTTAGGGCCCCCCTACGAGCAGTACTTC	CASSLGPPYEQYF
-	TRBV7-9	-	13	TRBJ2-3	TGTGCCAGCAGCTTTTTCGAGTCAGATACGCAGTATTTT	CASSFFESDTQYF
-	TRBV30	-	13	TRBJ1-1	TGTGCCTGGAGTGTACTAGGGGGCACTGAAGCTTTCTTT	CAWSVLGGTEAFF
-	TRBV16	-	14	TRBJ1-2	TGTGCCAGCAGCCGTTTGGGGGGTAGCATCGGCTACACCTTC	CASSRLGGSIGYTF
-	TRBV27	-	12	TRBJ2-7	TGTGCCAGCAGGACTTTAACGGGTGAGCAGTACTTC	CASRTLTGEQYF
-	TRBV5-5	-	13	TRBJ1-5	TGTGCCAGCAGGGACAGTGGCGATCAGCCCCAGCATTTT	CASRDSGDQPQHF
-	TRBV30	few	11	TRBJ1-3	TGTGCCTGGGACTCTGGAAACACCATATATTTT	CAWDSGNTIYF
-	TRBV5-5	-	15	TRBJ1-1	TGTGCCAGCAGCTTGGATTGGGGGTCCTACCTTGAAGCTTTCTTT	CASSLDWGSYLEAFF
-	TRBV6-5	-	14	TRBJ1-4	TGTGCCAGCAGTTACTCTTGGGGGGGGGTGGAACTGTTTTTT	CASSYSWGGVELFF
-	TRBV5-4	-	12	TRBJ1-2	TGTGCCAGCAGCTCCGATACCTATGGCTACACCTTC	CASSSDTYGYTF
-	TRBV5-1	-	15	TRBJ2-7	TGCGCCAGCAGCTTGGCCATGGGGCTTTCCTACGAGCAGTACTTC	CASSLAMGLSYEQYF
-	TRBV18	-	13	TRBJ1-5	TGTGCCAGCTCACCGGAAAGGAATCAGCCCCAGCATTTT	CASSPERNQPQHF
-	TRBV13	once	14	TRBJ2-6	TGTGCCAGCAGCCCAAGCTCTGGGGCCAACGTCCTGACTTTC	CASSPSSGANVLTF
-	TRBV7-6	few	16	TRBJ2-2	TGTGCCAGCAGCTTAGAGGCAGGGGAGGCGACCGGGGAGCTGTTTTTT	CASSLEAGEATGELFF
-	TRBV6-5	-	14	TRBJ1-5	TGTGCCAGCAGTATGGACGGCCGGGGTCAGCCCCAGCATTTT	CASSMDGRGQPQHF
TRBD1	TRBV11-3	-	14	TRBJ1-1	TGTGCCAGCAGCTTAGGGGGACAGGGCGCTGAAGCTTTCTTT	CASSLGGQGAEAFF
-	TRBV14	once	17	TRBJ2-1	TGTGCCAGCAGCCAAGATCGGACAACAGATTCCTACAATGAGCAGTTCTTC	CASSQDRTTDSYNEQFF
-	TRBV9	-	17	TRBJ1-2	TGTGCCAGCAGCGTAGGGACTACCGCGACAGCTAACTATGGCTACACCTTC	CASSVGTTATANYGYTF
TRBD1	TRBV15	-	13	TRBJ2-2	TGTGCCACCAGGCCAGGGGGAAACGGGGAGCTGTTTTTT	CATRPGGNGELFF